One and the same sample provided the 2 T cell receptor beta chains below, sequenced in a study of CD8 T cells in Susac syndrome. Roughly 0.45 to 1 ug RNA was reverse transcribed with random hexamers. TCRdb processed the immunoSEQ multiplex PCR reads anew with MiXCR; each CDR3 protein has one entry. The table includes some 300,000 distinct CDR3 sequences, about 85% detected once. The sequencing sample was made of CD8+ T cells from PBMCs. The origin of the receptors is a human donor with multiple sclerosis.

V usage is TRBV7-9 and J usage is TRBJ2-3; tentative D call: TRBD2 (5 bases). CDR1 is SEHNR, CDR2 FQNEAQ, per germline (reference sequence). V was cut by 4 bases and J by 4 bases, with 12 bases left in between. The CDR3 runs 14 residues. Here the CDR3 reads CASSSTLGADTQYF. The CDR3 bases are TGTGCCAGCAGCTCCACGCTCGGGGCAGATACGCAGTATTTT.

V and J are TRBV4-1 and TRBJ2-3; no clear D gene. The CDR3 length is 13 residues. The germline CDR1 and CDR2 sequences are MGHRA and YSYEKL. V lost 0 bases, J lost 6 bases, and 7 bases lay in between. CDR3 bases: TGCGCCAGCAGCCAAGAACGGCGGGATACGCAGTATTTT. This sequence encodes CASSQERRDTQYF.